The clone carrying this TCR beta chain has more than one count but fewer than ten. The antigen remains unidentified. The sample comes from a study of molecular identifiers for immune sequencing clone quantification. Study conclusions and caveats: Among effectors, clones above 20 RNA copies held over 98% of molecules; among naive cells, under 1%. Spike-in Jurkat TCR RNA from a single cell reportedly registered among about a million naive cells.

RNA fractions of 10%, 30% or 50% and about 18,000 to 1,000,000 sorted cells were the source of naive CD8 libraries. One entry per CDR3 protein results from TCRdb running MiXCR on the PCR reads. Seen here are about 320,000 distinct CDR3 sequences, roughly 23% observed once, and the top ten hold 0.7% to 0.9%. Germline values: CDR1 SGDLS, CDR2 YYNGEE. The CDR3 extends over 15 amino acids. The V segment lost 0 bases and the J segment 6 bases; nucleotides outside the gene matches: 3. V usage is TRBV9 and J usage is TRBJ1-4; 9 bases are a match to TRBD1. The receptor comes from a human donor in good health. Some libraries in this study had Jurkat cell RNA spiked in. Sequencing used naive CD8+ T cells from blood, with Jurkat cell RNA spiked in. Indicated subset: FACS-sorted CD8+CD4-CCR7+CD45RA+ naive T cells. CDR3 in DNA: TGTGCCAGCAGCGTAGAGGGGACAGGGCATGAAAAACTGTTTTTT. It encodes CASSVEGTGHEKLFF.